These 5 T cell receptor beta chains share one sample of origin, sequenced in a study of T-cell memory formation after mild COVID-19. TCRdb ran MiXCR on the 5' RACE reads and lists one entry per CDR3 protein. The sample lists about 390,000 distinct CDR3 sequences; 21% were seen once. Sequenced sample: PBMCs or a T cell subset sorted from them (not recorded which). Receptors were obtained from an adult woman who had mild COVID-19 (a few samples of this study predate the infection). Cell type and time point are not known.

This clonotype was recorded a few times. V usage is TRBV7-2 and J usage is TRBJ1-2, with TRBD1 as a possible D gene (5 bases). The germline V and J ends were trimmed by 4 bases and 6 bases, with 9 bases remaining between them. Germline V gives CDR1 SGHTA, CDR2 FQGNSA. The CDR3 is made up of 12 amino acids. CDR3 residues: CASSSGTHGYTF. The CDR3 DNA follows: TGTGCCAGCAGCTCCGGGACGCATGGCTACACCTTC.

The chain is built from TRBV7-2 and TRBJ1-1; maybe TRBD1 (6 bases). The CDR3 runs to 14 residues. Germline V gene sequence: CDR1 SGHTA, CDR2 FQGNSA. V shed 5 bases and J shed 0 bases, with 10 bases lying between them. CDR3 loop: CASSRGQLNTEAFF. DNA of the CDR3: TGTGCCAGCAGCCGAGGACAGCTGAACACTGAAGCTTTCTTT. The whole variable domain, filled in from reference TRBV7-2 and TRBJ1-1, reads GAGVSQSPSNKVTEKGKDVELRCDPISGHTALYWYRQSLGQGLEFLIYFQGNSAPDKSGLPSDRFSAERTGGSVSTLTIQRTQQEDSAVYLCASSRGQLNTEAFFGQGTRLTVV.

CDR3 coding DNA: TGTGCCAGCAGCTCGACAGGGGTCTATGGCTACACCTTC. Amino acid sequence: CASSSTGVYGYTF. V gene TRBV11-3 combines with J gene TRBJ1-2; 8 bases fit TRBD1. The CDR3 covers 13 residues. Per germline, CDR1 SGHNT and CDR2 YENEEA. The trim removed 4 bases at V and 4 bases at J, leaving 2 bases unmatched.

This clonotype was detected only a few times. The rearrangement links TRBV12-3 or TRBV12-4 to TRBJ2-6, with 8 bases aligning to TRBD1. This CDR3 region has 18 residues. J lost 0 bases, V lost 6 bases, and 10 bases had no gene match. CDR3 DNA: TGTGCCAGCAGCCCCGCCGGGACAGGCCTCTCTGGGGCCAACGTCCTGACTTTC. It is translated as CASSPAGTGLSGANVLTF.

The rearrangement joins TRBV18 to TRBJ2-5; weak D call: TRBD1 (5 bases). This CDR3 region has 14 residues. The V end lost 3 bases, the J end lost 2 bases, and 10 bases lay between the germline ends. The germline gives CDR1 KGHSH, CDR2 LQKENI. Here the CDR3 reads CASSPRVWQETQYF. In DNA form, the CDR3 reads TGTGCCAGCTCACCCAGGGTGTGGCAAGAGACCCAGTACTTC.